This TCR beta chain was captured by sequencing in a study of OX40 agonist ivuxolimab in advanced cancers. Study summary: Patients were treated with ivuxolimab, an agonistic anti-OX40 (CD134) antibody. Overall study findings and caveats: CD8+ T cells showed, on average, more clonal expansion than CD4+ cells.

The germline V gene has CDR1 SGHTA and CDR2 FQGNSA. V lost 5 bases and J lost 2, with 13 bases in between. CDR3 size: 15 residues. The assay was immunoSEQ multiplex PCR, and TCRdb's table has in-frame clones only and misses some. The table has around 150,000 clones, approximately 94% seen once. Details on this clone: Its cognate antigen is unknown.

The chain employs TRBV7-2 and TRBJ1-5; D possibly corresponds to TRBD1 (6 bases). The starting material was CD4+ or CD8+ T cells sorted from blood, obtained in a trial of the OX40 agonist ivuxolimab. The sequence came from an adult with an advanced solid tumor such as melanoma, head and neck, liver or kidney cancer. As DNA, the CDR3 is TGTGCCAGCAGCATCAACAGGGTTGGCAATCAGCCCCAGCATTTT. It is translated as CASSINRVGNQPQHF.